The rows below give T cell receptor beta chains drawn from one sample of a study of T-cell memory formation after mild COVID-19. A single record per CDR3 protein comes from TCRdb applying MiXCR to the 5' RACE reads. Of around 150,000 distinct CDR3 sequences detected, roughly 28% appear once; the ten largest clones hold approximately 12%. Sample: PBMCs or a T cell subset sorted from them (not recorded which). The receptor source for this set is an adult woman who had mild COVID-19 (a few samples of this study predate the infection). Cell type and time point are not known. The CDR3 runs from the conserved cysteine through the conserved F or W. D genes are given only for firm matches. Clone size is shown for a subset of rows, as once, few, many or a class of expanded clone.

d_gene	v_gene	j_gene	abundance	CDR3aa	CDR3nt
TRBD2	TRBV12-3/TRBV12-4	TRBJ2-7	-	CASSPTEAGAGYEQYF	TGTGCCAGCAGTCCAACCGAAGCGGGAGCTGGCTACGAGCAGTACTTC
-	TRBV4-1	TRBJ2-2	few	CASSQLRDPNTGELFF	TGCGCCAGCAGCCAACTACGGGACCCGAACACCGGGGAGCTGTTTTTT
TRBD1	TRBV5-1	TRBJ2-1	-	CASSSGQGHEQFF	TGCGCCAGCAGCTCCGGACAGGGCCATGAGCAGTTCTTC
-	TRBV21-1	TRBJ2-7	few	CASSETGTESYEQYF	TGTGCCAGCAGCGAGACCGGGACAGAGTCCTACGAGCAGTACTTC
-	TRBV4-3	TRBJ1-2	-	CASSELAGYGYTF	TGCGCCAGCAGCGAGTTGGCTGGTTATGGCTACACCTTC
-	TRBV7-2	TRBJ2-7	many	CASSLGVGYEQYF	TGTGCCAGCAGCTTAGGGGTGGGATACGAGCAGTACTTC
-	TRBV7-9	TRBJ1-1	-	CASTLVGAGLTEAFF	TGTGCCAGCACCCTCGTGGGGGCGGGGTTAACTGAAGCTTTCTTT
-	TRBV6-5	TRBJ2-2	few	CASSYSRGASLNTGELFF	TGTGCCAGCAGTTACTCGAGAGGGGCGTCCTTGAACACCGGGGAGCTGTTTTTT
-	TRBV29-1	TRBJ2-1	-	CSGLGWALNEQFF	TGCAGCGGCCTGGGGTGGGCCCTCAATGAGCAGTTCTTC
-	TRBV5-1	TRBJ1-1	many	CASSLEQKNTEAFF	TGCGCCAGCAGCTTGGAACAGAAGAACACTGAAGCTTTCTTT
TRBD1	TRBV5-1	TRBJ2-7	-	CASAGTGAREQYF	TGCGCCAGCGCCGGGACAGGGGCGAGGGAGCAGTACTTC
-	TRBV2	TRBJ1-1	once	CASSGQQGNTEAFF	TGTGCCAGCAGTGGCCAGCAGGGGAACACTGAAGCTTTCTTT
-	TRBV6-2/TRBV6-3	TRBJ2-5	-	CASSSPGEPQETQYF	TGTGCCAGCAGTTCTCCGGGGGAGCCCCAAGAGACCCAGTACTTC
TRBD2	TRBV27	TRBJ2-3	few	CASSFLAGRADTQYF	TGTGCCAGCAGTTTTCTAGCGGGGAGGGCAGATACGCAGTATTTT